Listed below are T cell receptor beta chains from one sample, sequenced in a study of blood T cell repertoires in COVID-19. Clones were read by immunoSEQ multiplex PCR, and TCRdb kept only the in-frame ones, dropping some. The repertoire has around 200,000 clones, 80% to 85% of them found once; the top ten carry about 4.5%. The sequenced sample consisted of peripheral blood. The receptors originated from a man over 45 with active or convalescent COVID-19. The CDR3 runs from the conserved cysteine through the conserved F or W. D genes are given only for firm matches. Clone size is given for some rows only: seen once, a few or many times, or a class if the clone is expanded.

J gene: TRBJ1-5
clone size: once
V gene: TRBV7-9
D gene: NA
CDR3 protein: CASSIRDEQPQHF
CDR3 DNA: TGTGCCAGCAGCATCAGGGATGAGCAGCCCCAGCATTTT

J gene: TRBJ1-4
clone size: NA
V gene: TRBV5-1
D gene: TRBD1
CDR3 protein: CASSRDRGRDEKLFF
CDR3 DNA: TGCGCCAGCAGTCGAGACAGGGGGCGCGATGAAAAACTGTTTTTT

J gene: TRBJ2-5
clone size: NA
V gene: TRBV5-1
D gene: TRBD2
CDR3 protein: CASSPHGGEETQYF
CDR3 DNA: TGCGCCAGCAGCCCCCACGGGGGGGAGGAGACCCAGTACTTC

J gene: TRBJ1-2
clone size: NA
V gene: TRBV12-3/TRBV12-4
D gene: NA
CDR3 protein: CASSLGRRAGYTF
CDR3 DNA: TGTGCCAGCAGTTTAGGGCGCAGGGCTGGCTACACCTTC

J gene: TRBJ2-2
clone size: NA
V gene: TRBV7-6
D gene: NA
CDR3 protein: CASSPSNLASGNTGELFF
CDR3 DNA: TGTGCCAGCAGCCCCTCTAACTTAGCAAGTGGGAACACCGGGGAGCTGTTTTTT

J gene: TRBJ1-2
clone size: NA
V gene: TRBV5-1
D gene: NA
CDR3 protein: CASSLGRASYYGYTF
CDR3 DNA: TGCGCCAGCAGCTTGGGCAGGGCCAGCTACTATGGCTACACCTTC

J gene: TRBJ1-4
clone size: NA
V gene: TRBV27
D gene: TRBD1
CDR3 protein: CASSAGQGGEKLFF
CDR3 DNA: TGTGCCAGCAGTGCGGGACAGGGGGGTGAAAAACTGTTTTTT

J gene: TRBJ2-2
clone size: NA
V gene: TRBV27
D gene: TRBD1
CDR3 protein: CASRTGQGAGELFF
CDR3 DNA: TGTGCCAGCAGAACGGGACAGGGGGCCGGGGAGCTGTTTTTT

J gene: TRBJ1-2
clone size: NA
V gene: TRBV19
D gene: NA
CDR3 protein: CASSPRTELPKTGYTF
CDR3 DNA: TGTGCCAGTAGTCCGAGGACAGAACTTCCCAAGACGGGCTACACCTTC

J gene: TRBJ2-3
clone size: once
V gene: TRBV14
D gene: TRBD2
CDR3 protein: CASSQGALAGGPSTDTQYF
CDR3 DNA: TGTGCCAGCAGCCAAGGGGCACTAGCGGGGGGACCTAGCACAGATACGCAGTATTTT

J gene: TRBJ1-1
clone size: NA
V gene: TRBV9
D gene: NA
CDR3 protein: CASSSGGNLNTEAFF
CDR3 DNA: TGTGCCAGCAGTTCTGGGGGGAACCTGAACACTGAAGCTTTCTTT

J gene: TRBJ1-2
clone size: many
V gene: TRBV10-3
D gene: TRBD1
CDR3 protein: CAISEPRGPYGYTF
CDR3 DNA: TGTGCCATCAGTGAGCCCAGGGGGCCCTATGGCTACACCTTC

J gene: TRBJ1-3
clone size: NA
V gene: TRBV12-3/TRBV12-4
D gene: NA
CDR3 protein: CASSGGGNTIYF
CDR3 DNA: TGTGCCAGCTCGGGGGGTGGAAACACCATATATTTT

J gene: TRBJ1-1
clone size: NA
V gene: TRBV5-6
D gene: TRBD1
CDR3 protein: CASTRSAGGLWMNTEAFF
CDR3 DNA: TGTGCCAGCACCCGGTCGGCAGGGGGCTTGTGGATGAACACTGAAGCTTTCTTT

J gene: TRBJ1-5
clone size: NA
V gene: TRBV15
D gene: NA
CDR3 protein: CATSRDGDNSNQPQHF
CDR3 DNA: TGTGCCACCAGCAGAGACGGGGACAATAGCAATCAGCCCCAGCATTTT

J gene: TRBJ2-2
clone size: NA
V gene: TRBV5-1
D gene: TRBD2
CDR3 protein: CASSLAGGDTGELFF
CDR3 DNA: TGCGCCAGCAGCTTGGCGGGGGGAGACACCGGGGAGCTGTTTTTT

J gene: TRBJ1-6
clone size: NA
V gene: TRBV6-1
D gene: NA
CDR3 protein: CASSATAFSYNSPLHF
CDR3 DNA: TGTGCCAGCAGTGCCACAGCTTTCTCCTATAATTCACCCCTCCACTTT

J gene: TRBJ1-6
clone size: NA
V gene: TRBV11-2
D gene: TRBD1
CDR3 protein: CASSSWTGLTSPLHF
CDR3 DNA: TGTGCCAGCAGCTCCTGGACAGGGTTGACTTCACCCCTCCACTTT

J gene: TRBJ1-2
clone size: NA
V gene: TRBV2
D gene: NA
CDR3 protein: CASSAGPRGYTF
CDR3 DNA: TGTGCCAGCAGTGCAGGGCCCCGTGGCTACACCTTC

J gene: TRBJ1-2
clone size: few
V gene: TRBV6-5
D gene: NA
CDR3 protein: CASSFQGSGYTF
CDR3 DNA: TGTGCCAGCAGTTTTCAGGGCTCTGGCTACACCTTC

J gene: TRBJ1-6
clone size: NA
V gene: TRBV27
D gene: NA
CDR3 protein: CASCYRARNSPLHF
CDR3 DNA: TGTGCCAGCTGTTACAGGGCCCGAAATTCACCCCTCCACTTT

J gene: TRBJ1-1
clone size: NA
V gene: TRBV5-6
D gene: NA
CDR3 protein: CASSRPPHRNTEAFF
CDR3 DNA: TGTGCCAGCAGCCGGCCGCCCCACAGGAACACTGAAGCTTTCTTT

J gene: TRBJ1-1
clone size: NA
V gene: TRBV5-1
D gene: NA
CDR3 protein: CASSLVGVGNTEAFF
CDR3 DNA: TGCGCCAGCAGCTTGGTAGGGGTTGGGAACACTGAAGCTTTCTTT

J gene: TRBJ2-6
clone size: NA
V gene: TRBV6-5
D gene: NA
CDR3 protein: CASTIGSGANVLTF
CDR3 DNA: TGTGCCAGCACTATCGGCTCTGGGGCCAACGTCCTGACTTTC

J gene: TRBJ2-1
clone size: NA
V gene: TRBV18
D gene: NA
CDR3 protein: CASSIRLDNEQFF
CDR3 DNA: TGTGCCAGCTCAATAAGACTAGACAATGAGCAGTTCTTC

J gene: TRBJ2-7
clone size: NA
V gene: TRBV5-1
D gene: NA
CDR3 protein: CASALRDNPFYEQYF
CDR3 DNA: TGCGCCAGCGCTCTCCGGGACAACCCCTTCTACGAGCAGTACTTC

J gene: TRBJ1-2
clone size: NA
V gene: TRBV30
D gene: NA
CDR3 protein: CAWRDSRYGYTF
CDR3 DNA: TGTGCCTGGAGGGACAGTCGATATGGCTACACCTTC

J gene: TRBJ1-1
clone size: few
V gene: TRBV18
D gene: NA
CDR3 protein: CASSPALGLNTEAFF
CDR3 DNA: TGTGCCAGCTCACCAGCTTTAGGACTCAACACTGAAGCTTTCTTT

J gene: TRBJ2-1
clone size: NA
V gene: TRBV5-1
D gene: TRBD1
CDR3 protein: CASSFRQGFYNEQFF
CDR3 DNA: TGCGCCAGCAGCTTTCGACAGGGGTTCTACAATGAGCAGTTCTTC

J gene: TRBJ1-2
clone size: NA
V gene: TRBV30
D gene: NA
CDR3 protein: CALEAANYGYTF
CDR3 DNA: TGTGCCTTGGAGGCAGCAAACTATGGCTACACCTTC

J gene: TRBJ2-7
clone size: NA
V gene: TRBV15
D gene: TRBD1
CDR3 protein: CATAKSGQGLYEQYF
CDR3 DNA: TGTGCCACCGCCAAATCGGGACAGGGATTATACGAGCAGTACTTC

J gene: TRBJ1-1
clone size: NA
V gene: TRBV7-2
D gene: NA
CDR3 protein: CASSLGSANTEAFF
CDR3 DNA: TGTGCCAGCAGCTTAGGTAGCGCTAACACTGAAGCTTTCTTT

J gene: TRBJ1-3
clone size: once
V gene: TRBV18
D gene: NA
CDR3 protein: CASSPTSGDRNTIYF
CDR3 DNA: TGTGCCAGCTCACCCACTTCGGGGGATCGAAACACCATATATTTT